Listed below are T cell receptor beta chains from one sample, sequenced in a study of T cells in Graves' hyperthyroidism and ophthalmopathy. MiXCR was run by TCRdb on the multiplex PCR reads, yielding one entry per CDR3 protein. This sample yields roughly 400,000 distinct CDR3 sequences, of which 15% to 18% are seen a single time; roughly 26% belongs to the top ten. The sequenced material came from blood. Every receptor here comes from a woman aged 18 to 35 with Graves' hyperthyroidism that later progressed to Graves' ophthalmopathy. Each CDR3 is given with its conserved first and last residue. D genes are given only for firm matches. Some rows have no size entry. The others give once, few or many, or a class for an expanded clone.

V	J	D	size	CDR3	DNA
TRBV19	TRBJ1-1	TRBD1	.	CASSNQGVGNPEAFF	TGTGCCAGTAGTAACCAGGGGGTGGGGAATCCTGAAGCTTTCTTT
TRBV5-6	TRBJ1-2	.	many	CASSFGTLGNYGYTF	TGTGCCAGCAGCTTTGGGACATTGGGAAACTATGGCTACACCTTC
TRBV7-9	TRBJ2-5	.	few	CASSSPPQETQYF	TGTGCCAGCAGCTCCCCCCCCCAAGAGACCCAGTACTTC
TRBV5-1	TRBJ2-1	.	many	CASSPRQTYNEQFF	TGCGCCAGCAGCCCCCGACAGACCTACAATGAGCAGTTCTTC
TRBV28	TRBJ2-7	.	many	CASSFGDYYEQYF	TGTGCCAGCAGTTTCGGGGATTACTACGAGCAGTACTTC
TRBV11-2	TRBJ2-2	.	many	CASSSPSWRLNTGELFF	TGTGCCAGCAGCTCTCCTTCTTGGAGGCTCAACACCGGGGAGCTGTTTTTT
TRBV13	TRBJ2-1	.	many	CASSLDNNEQFF	TGTGCCAGCAGCTTGGACAACAATGAGCAGTTCTTC
TRBV13	TRBJ2-1	.	many	CASSWAYNEQFF	TGTGCCAGCAGCTGGGCTTACAATGAGCAGTTCTTC
TRBV7-2	TRBJ2-5	TRBD2	many	CASSPTGLAQETQYF	TGTGCCAGCAGCCCAACCGGACTAGCCCAAGAGACCCAGTACTTC
TRBV20-1	TRBJ2-5	.	few	CSARKSRLALKKETQYF	TGCAGTGCTAGAAAATCTCGGCTAGCGCTAAAAAAAGAGACCCAGTACTTC
TRBV5-5	TRBJ2-1	.	few	CASSLQTVYDEQFF	TGTGCCAGCAGCTTGCAGACGGTTTACGATGAGCAGTTCTTC
TRBV12-5	TRBJ2-3	.	few	CASGFGGETDTQYF	TGTGCTAGTGGTTTTGGAGGAGAAACAGATACGCAGTATTTT
TRBV12-3/TRBV12-4	TRBJ2-7	TRBD2	many	CASSLEAGSYEQYF	TGTGCCAGCAGTTTAGAAGCGGGATCCTACGAGCAGTACTTC
TRBV27	TRBJ2-2	TRBD1	many	CASSLNPDRVFTGELFF	TGTGCCAGCAGTTTAAATCCGGACAGGGTGTTCACCGGGGAGCTGTTTTTT
TRBV7-2	TRBJ1-2	.	many	CASSLTQIANYGYTF	TGTGCCAGCAGCTTAACCCAGATAGCTAACTATGGCTACACCTTC
TRBV28	TRBJ1-2	.	many	CASSLGASNYGYTF	TGTGCCAGCAGTTTAGGCGCGTCTAACTATGGCTACACCTTC
TRBV6-1	TRBJ2-7	.	.	CASSHSPYEQYF	TGTGCCAGCAGTCACAGCCCCTACGAGCAGTACTTC
TRBV9	TRBJ2-2	.	.	CASSVVSGELFF	TGTGCCAGCAGCGTAGTCTCCGGTGAGCTGTTTTTT
TRBV5-1	TRBJ2-7	TRBD2	many	CASSQVYSGSPRSYEQYF	TGCGCCAGCAGCCAAGTGTATAGCGGGAGCCCCAGGTCCTACGAGCAGTACTTC
TRBV5-8	TRBJ2-1	TRBD2	.	CASSFRLAGNNEQFF	TGTGCCAGCAGCTTTCGACTAGCGGGAAACAATGAGCAGTTCTTC
TRBV28	TRBJ2-1	.	few	CASSPLLETGEQFF	TGTGCCAGCAGTCCCCTTTTAGAGACAGGAGAGCAGTTCTTC
TRBV29-1	TRBJ2-1	.	.	CSVEGASVDEQFF	TGCAGCGTTGAAGGTGCCAGCGTTGATGAGCAGTTCTTC
TRBV14	TRBJ2-2	TRBD1	many	CASSQPQGAGELFF	TGTGCCAGCAGCCAACCACAGGGGGCCGGGGAGCTGTTTTTT
TRBV2	TRBJ2-1	TRBD2	many	CASSESGAGTNEQFF	TGTGCCAGCAGTGAAAGCGGGGCAGGGACGAATGAGCAGTTCTTC
TRBV5-4	TRBJ2-5	.	few	CASSRPGTGRETQYF	TGTGCCAGCAGCCGTCCCGGGACTGGGAGGGAGACCCAGTACTTC
TRBV5-1	TRBJ1-1	.	many	CASSLGSGGNTEAFF	TGCGCCAGCAGCTTGGGATCGGGAGGGAACACTGAAGCTTTCTTT
TRBV27	TRBJ2-5	TRBD2	many	CASSLAASGRRQETQYF	TGTGCCAGCAGTTTAGCAGCTAGCGGGAGAAGGCAAGAGACCCAGTACTTC
TRBV20-1	TRBJ2-1	.	.	CSARREEQFF	TGCAGTGCCCGTCGTGAAGAGCAGTTCTTC
TRBV27	TRBJ2-1	.	.	CASSLINSLYNEQFF	TGTGCCAGCAGTTTAATTAATTCATTATACAATGAGCAGTTCTTC
TRBV30	TRBJ2-1	.	many	CAWSVLSWGDEQFF	TGTGCCTGGAGTGTGCTCTCTTGGGGCGATGAGCAGTTCTTC
TRBV20-1	TRBJ2-1	.	many	CSARSRVNYNEQFF	TGCAGTGCTAGAAGCAGGGTGAACTACAATGAGCAGTTCTTC
TRBV24-1	TRBJ2-7	TRBD1	many	CATSDRDRPAHEQYF	TGTGCCACCAGTGATCGGGACAGGCCGGCCCACGAGCAGTACTTC
TRBV6-2/TRBV6-3	TRBJ2-1	TRBD2	.	CASSGLAGAFTYNEQFF	TGTGCCAGCAGTGGACTAGCGGGAGCGTTTACCTACAATGAGCAGTTCTTC
TRBV5-4	TRBJ2-1	.	.	CASSSGDSAYNEQFF	TGTGCCAGCAGCTCGGGGGACAGCGCCTACAATGAGCAGTTCTTC
TRBV20-1	TRBJ1-1	TRBD1	many	CSARRGQDTEAFF	TGCAGTGCTAGAAGGGGGCAGGACACTGAAGCTTTCTTT
TRBV2	TRBJ2-3	TRBD1	.	CASSRLGTDTQCF	TGTGCCAGCAGTAGACTCGGGACAGATACGCAGTGTTTT
TRBV18	TRBJ2-1	.	few	CASSPPRVANEQFF	TGTGCCAGCTCACCACCCAGAGTGGCGAATGAGCAGTTCTTC
TRBV20-1	TRBJ1-2	.	many	CSASSTKSYGYTF	TGCAGTGCCTCCTCGACAAAAAGCTATGGCTACACCTTC
TRBV15	TRBJ2-2	.	.	CATSRDLEGLNTGELFF	TGTGCCACCAGCAGAGATCTCGAGGGTTTGAACACCGGGGAGCTGTTTTTT
TRBV7-6	TRBJ2-3	TRBD2	.	CASSPGTSGWYTDTQYF	TGTGCCAGCAGCCCGGGGACTAGCGGGTGGTACACAGATACGCAGTATTTT
TRBV28	TRBJ2-2	TRBD1	many	CASSRDRGINTGELFF	TGTGCCAGCAGTCGTGACAGGGGGATCAACACCGGGGAGCTGTTTTTT
TRBV10-3	TRBJ2-5	TRBD2	many	CATRGLVVETQYF	TGTGCCACCAGGGGACTAGTTGTGGAGACCCAGTACTTC
TRBV27	TRBJ2-5	TRBD2	many	CASSIAGGEAETQYF	TGTGCCAGCAGCATAGCGGGAGGGGAGGCGGAGACCCAGTACTTC
TRBV4-3	TRBJ1-6	.	few	CASSQEEGARSPLHF	TGCGCCAGCAGCCAAGAAGAGGGAGCGCGGTCACCCCTCCACTTT
TRBV12-3/TRBV12-4	TRBJ2-3	.	many	CASSGLRAGTSTDTQYF	TGTGCCAGCAGTGGACTCCGGGCCGGGACTAGCACAGATACGCAGTATTTT
TRBV7-9	TRBJ1-1	.	many	CASSRRSEAFF	TGTGCCAGCAGCCGGAGATCTGAAGCTTTCTTT
TRBV7-9	TRBJ1-1	.	many	CASSLNSLGAEAFF	TGTGCCAGCAGCTTGAACAGCTTGGGAGCTGAAGCTTTCTTT
TRBV24-1	TRBJ1-2	.	.	CATSDFEYNYGYTF	TGTGCCACCAGTGATTTCGAGTACAACTATGGCTACACCTTC
TRBV5-1	TRBJ1-2	.	few	CASSLGGATWNYGYTF	TGCGCCAGCAGCTTGGGGGGGGCTACATGGAACTATGGCTACACCTTC
TRBV20-1	TRBJ2-5	.	many	CSAPRVQETQYF	TGCAGTGCGCCAAGAGTACAAGAGACCCAGTACTTC
TRBV28	TRBJ2-3	TRBD1	many	CASSRGQVGTNTQYF	TGTGCCAGCAGCCGTGGACAGGTGGGGACGAATACGCAGTATTTT
TRBV3-1	TRBJ2-3	TRBD2	.	CASSQDGRLAGGDTGTDTQYF	TGTGCCAGCAGCCAAGATGGGAGACTAGCGGGAGGCGATACCGGGACAGATACGCAGTATTTT
TRBV9	TRBJ2-3	.	few	CASSVDGYTDTQYF	TGTGCCAGCAGCGTAGATGGCTACACAGATACGCAGTATTTT
TRBV7-9	TRBJ2-7	.	once	CASSSQLNYEQYF	TGTGCCAGCAGCTCACAATTAAACTACGAGCAGTACTTC